The 15 T cell receptor beta chains below all came from one sample that was sequenced in a study of T cells after yellow fever vaccination. MiXCR, applied by TCRdb to the 5' RACE reads, yields one record per CDR3 protein. The table includes 360,000 or so distinct CDR3 sequences, 11% detected once. The sample here was PBMCs, taken on the day of the first yellow fever vaccination. The receptors come from a man aged 18 to 30 who received the YFV17D yellow fever vaccine.

A few counts support this clonotype. This sequence joins TRBV7-9 and TRBJ2-1; TRBD2 matches 7 bases. Germline V gene lookup returns CDR1 SEHNR and CDR2 FQNEAQ (reference sequence). Trimming removed 1 base from V and 3 bases from J; junction bases left unmatched: 6. This CDR3 contains 16 residues. CDR3 protein: CASSLGNGGIYNEQFF. The CDR3, as DNA: TGTGCCAGCAGCTTAGGAAACGGGGGGATCTACAATGAGCAGTTCTTC.

This clonotype was found a few times. The chain employs TRBV6-1 and TRBJ2-7, with a possible D match to TRBD1 (5 bases). V was shortened by 7 bases and J by 2 bases, with 15 bases between the two germline ends. The CDR3 covers 14 residues. The germline V gene encodes CDR1 MNHNS and CDR2 SASEGT. The CDR3: CASTPNRPPYEQYF. CDR3 nucleotide sequence: TGTGCCAGCACCCCCAACAGGCCGCCCTACGAGCAGTACTTC.

The V gene is TRBV3-1, the J gene TRBJ1-1; TRBD1 aligns across 8 bases. Germline V gives CDR1 LGHDT, CDR2 YNNKEL (reference sequence). The CDR3 contains 17 residues. J was trimmed by 1 base and V by 2 bases; bases with no gene match: 9. The CDR3 DNA follows: TGTGCCAGCAGCCAACCACTGACAGGGGCCGAGAACACTGAAGCTTTCTTT. Translating gives CASSQPLTGAENTEAFF. Drawing the rest from reference TRBV3-1 and TRBJ1-1, the complete variable domain is DTAVSQTPKYLVTQMGNDKSIKCEQNLGHDTMYWYKQDSKKFLKIMFSYNNKELIINETVPNRFSPKSPDKAHLNLHINSLELGDSAVYFCASSQPLTGAENTEAFFGQGTRLTVV.

Only a few counts were recorded for this clonotype. The CDR3 DNA reads as TGTGCCAGCAGCTTAGTAAAGGGGTCCGTCACAGATACGCAGTATTTT. This gives the protein CASSLVKGSVTDTQYF. The rearrangement joins TRBV7-2 to TRBJ2-3; perhaps TRBD1 as D (5 bases). The germline V gene has CDR1 SGHTA and CDR2 FQGNSA. The V gene lost 1 base and the J gene lost 2 bases, with 13 bases spanning the gap. CDR3 length equals 16 residues.

This chain links TRBV5-4 with TRBJ2-3; D unclear. The CDR3 length is 16 residues. The ends were cut back, 1 base at V and 0 bases at J, with 12 bases in the middle. In germline, CDR1 is SGHNT, CDR2 YYREEE (reference sequence). CDR3 amino acids: CASSLISITSTDTQYF. Here the CDR3 DNA reads TGTGCCAGCAGCTTGATCAGTATTACTAGCACAGATACGCAGTATTTT.

The rearrangement uses TRBV24-1 and TRBJ2-2; 7 nucleotides agree with TRBD1. This CDR3 is 13 amino acids long. Per the germline V gene, CDR1 is KGHDR and CDR2 is SFDVKD. V gave up 10 bases and J gave up 3 bases; unmatched junction bases: 4. CDR3 in amino acids: CATRDRYTGELFF. CDR3 nucleotides: TGTGCCACACGGGACAGATACACCGGGGAGCTGTTTTTT.

This rearrangement joins TRBV12-3 or TRBV12-4 to TRBJ2-4; 9 nucleotides align to TRBD1. The CDR3 is 15 amino acids. V lost 7 bases and J lost 8; bases outside the gene matches: 12. This chain's CDR3 is CASTKTDRGRDIQYF. The CDR3 region has the DNA TGTGCCAGCACCAAAACGGACAGGGGAAGGGACATTCAGTACTTC.

This chain uses TRBV6-2 or TRBV6-3 with TRBJ2-5, with a tentative D call TRBD2 (7 bases). This CDR3 has 15 residues. Germline-derived CDR1 and CDR2 are MNHEY and SVGEGT. The V end was cut by 2 bases, the J end by 6 bases, with 16 bases between. CDR3: CASSYGGALRKTQYF. The DNA for the CDR3 is TGTGCCAGCAGTTACGGGGGGGCCCTGAGAAAGACCCAGTACTTC.

The rearrangement links TRBV19 to TRBJ1-2, with a weak D call TRBD1 (6 bases). Germline CDR1 LNHDA, CDR2 SQIVND (reference sequence). The length of the CDR3 is 13 residues. V was trimmed by 8 bases and J by 3 bases, leaving 13 bases between them. The CDR3 protein is CASHVGGDYGYTF. The CDR3 DNA follows: TGTGCCAGTCATGTTGGGGGCGACTATGGCTACACCTTC.

The chain is built from TRBV2 and TRBJ2-5; D is unclear. The CDR3 sequence is 13 residues long. The V end lost 4 bases, the J end lost 4 bases, and 10 bases lay between the germline ends. Germline V gene data show CDR1 as SNHLY and CDR2 as FYNNEI. CDR3 DNA sequence: TGTGCCAGCAGTGTCGACCTGGCAGAGACCCAGTACTTC. Its translation is CASSVDLAETQYF.

V gene TRBV2 combines with J gene TRBJ1-5; the match to TRBD1 covers 8 bases. The CDR3 is 13 amino acids. V was clipped by 8 bases and J by 7 bases; unmatched bases: 7. Germline assignment: CDR1 SNHLY and CDR2 FYNNEI. The CDR3: CASSRTGWQPQHF. The CDR3, as DNA: TGTGCCAGCTCTCGGACAGGGTGGCAGCCCCAGCATTTT.

A few counts support this clonotype. J is TRBJ2-3 and V is TRBV20-1, with 9 bases fitting TRBD2. This CDR3 spans 15 amino acids. Germline CDR1 DFQATT, CDR2 SNEGSKA (reference sequence). Trimming cost V 5 bases and J 1 base; bases outside gene matches: 7. CDR3 nucleotides: TGCAGTGCTCGGATAGCGGGGGCCGGCACAGATACGCAGTATTTT. Protein: CSARIAGAGTDTQYF.

The V and J genes are TRBV7-2 and TRBJ1-2; a weak D match, TRBD1 (5 bases). V was clipped by 1 base and J by 5 bases, with 14 bases between them. This CDR3 is built from 15 residues. CDR1 and CDR2 from the germline V gene are SGHTA and FQGNSA. CDR3 sequence: CASSLGPGTGYGYTF. In DNA form, the CDR3 reads TGTGCCAGCAGCTTAGGTCCGGGGACGGGTTATGGCTACACCTTC. Full variable domain (missing parts from reference TRBV7-2 and TRBJ1-2): GAGVSQSPSNKVTEKGKDVELRCDPISGHTALYWYRQSLGQGLEFLIYFQGNSAPDKSGLPSDRFSAERTGGSVSTLTIQRTQQEDSAVYLCASSLGPGTGYGYTFGSGTRLTVV.

The genes are TRBV6-1 and TRBJ2-2; the D gene is possibly TRBD2 (6 bases). V lost 6 bases and J lost 0, with 14 bases in between. The CDR3 is 16 amino acids. CDR1 is MNHNS and CDR2 is SASEGT in the germline V gene. The CDR3 loop reads CASRGGLRSNTGELFF. For the CDR3, the DNA is TGTGCCAGCAGGGGGGGTTTGCGGTCGAACACCGGGGAGCTGTTTTTT.

This chain joins TRBV7-9 and TRBJ1-4; 8 nucleotides align to TRBD1. Trimming removed 2 bases from V and 8 bases from J; junction bases left unmatched: 4. This CDR3 spans 14 amino acids. CDR1 is SEHNR, CDR2 FQNEAQ, per germline (reference sequence). Here the CDR3 reads CASSLSGQGEKLFF. DNA for the CDR3: TGTGCCAGCAGCTTATCCGGACAGGGCGAAAAACTGTTTTTT.